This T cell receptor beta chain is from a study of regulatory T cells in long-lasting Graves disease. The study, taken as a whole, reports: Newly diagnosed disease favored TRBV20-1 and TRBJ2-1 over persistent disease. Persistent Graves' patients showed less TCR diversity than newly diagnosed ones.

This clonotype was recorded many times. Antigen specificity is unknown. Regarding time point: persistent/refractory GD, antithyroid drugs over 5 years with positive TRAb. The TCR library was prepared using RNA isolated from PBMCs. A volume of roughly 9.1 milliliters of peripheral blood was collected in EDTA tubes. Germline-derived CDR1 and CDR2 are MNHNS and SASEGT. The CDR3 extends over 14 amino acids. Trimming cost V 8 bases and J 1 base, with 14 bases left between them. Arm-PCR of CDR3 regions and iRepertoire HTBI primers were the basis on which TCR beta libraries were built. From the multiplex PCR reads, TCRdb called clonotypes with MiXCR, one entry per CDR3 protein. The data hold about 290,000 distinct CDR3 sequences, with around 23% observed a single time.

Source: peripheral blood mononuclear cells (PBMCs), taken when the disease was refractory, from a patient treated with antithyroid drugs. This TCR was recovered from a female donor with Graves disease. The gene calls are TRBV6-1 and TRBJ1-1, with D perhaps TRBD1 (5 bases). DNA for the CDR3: TGTGCCAGCCAAATGTCACAGGAGAACACTGAAGCTTTCTTT. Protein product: CASQMSQENTEAFF.